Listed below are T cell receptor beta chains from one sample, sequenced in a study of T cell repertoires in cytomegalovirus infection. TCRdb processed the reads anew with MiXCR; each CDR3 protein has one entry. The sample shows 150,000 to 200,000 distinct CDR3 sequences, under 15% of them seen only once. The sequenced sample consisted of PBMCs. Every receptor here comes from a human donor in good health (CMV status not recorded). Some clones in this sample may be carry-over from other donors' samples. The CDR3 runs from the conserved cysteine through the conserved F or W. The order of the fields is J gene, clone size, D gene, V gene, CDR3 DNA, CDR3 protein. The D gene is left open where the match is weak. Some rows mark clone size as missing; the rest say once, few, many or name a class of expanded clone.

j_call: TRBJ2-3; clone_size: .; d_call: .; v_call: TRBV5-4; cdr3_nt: TGTGCCAGCAGCTTCCAGGACAGCACAGATACGCAGTATTTT; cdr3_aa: CASSFQDSTDTQYF
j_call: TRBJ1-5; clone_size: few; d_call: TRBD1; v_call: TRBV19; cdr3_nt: TGTGCCAGTAGTAACCGGGACAGGGGACCTCCTAGGAATCAGCCCCAGCATTTT; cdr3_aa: CASSNRDRGPPRNQPQHF
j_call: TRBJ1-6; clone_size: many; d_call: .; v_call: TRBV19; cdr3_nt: TGTGCCAGTAGTGCGGACAGCTCCTATAATTCACCCCTCCACTTT; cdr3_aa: CASSADSSYNSPLHF
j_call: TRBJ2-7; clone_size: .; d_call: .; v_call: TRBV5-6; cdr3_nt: TGTGCCAGCAGCTTGGTGGACAGACCCTACGAGCAGTACTTC; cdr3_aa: CASSLVDRPYEQYF
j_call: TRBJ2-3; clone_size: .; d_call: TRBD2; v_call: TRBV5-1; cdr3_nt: TGCGCCAGCAGCTCGGGATGGGGTTTGAGCGGGGTTTCCACAGATACGCAGTATTTT; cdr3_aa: CASSSGWGLSGVSTDTQYF
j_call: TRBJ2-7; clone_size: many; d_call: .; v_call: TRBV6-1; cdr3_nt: TGTGCCAGCAGTGACCAAGATCGGGGCGAGCAGTACTTC; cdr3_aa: CASSDQDRGEQYF
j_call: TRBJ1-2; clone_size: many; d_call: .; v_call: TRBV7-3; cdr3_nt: TGTGCCAGCAGCTCGTCGGGGGGCGCGACCTATGGCTACACCTTC; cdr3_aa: CASSSSGGATYGYTF
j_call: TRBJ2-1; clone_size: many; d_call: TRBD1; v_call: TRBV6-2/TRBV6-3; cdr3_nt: TGTGCCAGCATTTCCGACAGGGTCGACTCCTACAATGAGCAGTTCTTC; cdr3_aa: CASISDRVDSYNEQFF
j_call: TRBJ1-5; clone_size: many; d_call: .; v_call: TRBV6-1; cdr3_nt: TGTGCCAGCAGTGTGGATCCGACGGACAATCAGCCCCAGCATTTT; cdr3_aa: CASSVDPTDNQPQHF
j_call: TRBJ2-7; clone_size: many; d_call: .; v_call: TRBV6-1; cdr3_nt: TGTGCCAGCGATCGACAGGCGCTAGGAGATTCCTACGAGCAGTACTTC; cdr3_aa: CASDRQALGDSYEQYF
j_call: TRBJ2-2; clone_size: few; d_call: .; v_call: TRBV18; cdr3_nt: TGTGCCAGCTCACCGGTCACAGGGATCCCCACCGGGGAGCTGTTTTTT; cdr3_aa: CASSPVTGIPTGELFF